These 23 T cell receptor beta chains share one sample of origin, sequenced in a study of cytomegalovirus exposure and HLA in healthy donors. 13 Jbeta primers and 60 Vbeta primers were used for the PCR. Measured with immunoSEQ multiplex PCR; TCRdb has only the in-frame clones, and not every one. This sample carries more than 150,000 clones, around 78% of them seen once, and the ten largest clones take under 2%. Sequencing was performed on PBMCs. All receptors derive from a man aged 18 to 30 in good health and CMV-seronegative.

This rearrangement joins TRBV2 to TRBJ1-5; 7 positions match TRBD1. The CDR3 extends over 14 amino acids. After removal of 4 bases from V and 6 bases from J, the junction contained 6 bases not matched to a gene. Germline V gene sequence: CDR1 SNHLY, CDR2 FYNNEI. CDR3 residues: CASSAGTAGQPQHF. CDR3 sequence (DNA): TGTGCCAGCAGTGCTGGGACAGCGGGTCAGCCCCAGCATTTT. The whole variable domain, filled in from reference TRBV2 and TRBJ1-5, reads EPEVTQTPSHQVTQMGQEVILRCVPISNHLYFYWYRQILGQKVEFLVSFYNNEISEKSEIFDDQFSVERPDGSNFTLKIRSTKLEDSAMYFCASSAGTAGQPQHFGDGTRLSIL.

This CDR3 reads CASSLSRRGRSLGLLSLSYEQYF. CDR3 DNA: TGTGCCAGCAGTTTATCTAGGAGGGGGCGAAGCTTGGGACTCCTTTCACTCTCCTACGAGCAGTACTTC. The V and J genes are TRBV27 and TRBJ2-7, with D tentatively TRBD1 (7 bases). CDR1 and CDR2 (germline): MNHEY, SMNVEV (reference sequence). Trimming removed 0 bases from V and 0 bases from J, with 33 bases in between. The CDR3 consists of 23 residues.

This clone appeared a single time. The rearrangement uses TRBV9 and TRBJ2-4; D remains ambiguous. This CDR3 comprises 15 residues. Germline CDR1 SGDLS, CDR2 YYNGEE. V lost 1 base to trimming and J lost 1 base, with 9 bases between them. The CDR3 protein is CASSVTPRAKNIQYF. In DNA form, the CDR3 reads TGTGCCAGCAGCGTAACGCCGAGGGCCAAAAACATTCAGTACTTC. The full variable domain, in which reference TRBV9 and TRBJ2-4 provide the parts outside the CDR3, is DSGVTQTPKHLITATGQRVTLRCSPRSGDLSVYWYQQSLDQGLQFLIQYYNGEERAKGNILERFSAQQFPDLHSELNLSSLELGDSALYFCASSVTPRAKNIQYFGAGTRLSVL.

The rearrangement links TRBV28 to TRBJ2-1; perhaps TRBD1 as D (6 bases). V gave up 8 bases and J gave up 1 base, with 15 bases separating them. Germline CDR1 and CDR2: MDHEN and SYDVKM. This CDR3 has 15 amino acids. The CDR3 DNA reads as TGTGCCAGCCGGAACCGGGACATGTCCTACAATGAGCAGTTCTTC. Translation gives CASRNRDMSYNEQFF. The entire variable domain, with the rest obtained from reference TRBV28 and TRBJ2-1, is as follows: DVKVTQSSRYLVKRTGEKVFLECVQDMDHENMFWYRQDPGLGLRLIYFSYDVKMKEKGDIPEGYSVSREKKERFSLILESASTNQTSMYLCASRNRDMSYNEQFFGPGTRLTVL.

This rearrangement joins TRBV7-9 to TRBJ1-5, with D uncertain. This CDR3 region has 16 residues. Germline V CDR1 and CDR2: SEHNR, FQNEAQ (reference sequence). V was cut by 1 base and J by 1 base, with 11 bases left in between. Written as DNA, the CDR3 is TGTGCCAGCAGCTTAGTAAGCGTTAGCAGCAATCAGCCCCAGCATTTT. As protein: CASSLVSVSSNQPQHF.

This chain connects TRBV9 to TRBJ2-5; 8 bases fit TRBD1. Germline V gene lookup returns CDR1 SGDLS and CDR2 YYNGEE. CDR3 length: 17 amino acids. V gave up 0 bases and J gave up 2 bases; unmatched junction bases: 9. CDR3 sequence reads: CASSVAGGGTGQETQYF. Here the CDR3 DNA reads TGTGCCAGCAGCGTAGCAGGAGGGGGGACAGGACAAGAGACCCAGTACTTC.

This chain uses TRBV9 with TRBJ1-1; TRBD1 matches at 10 bases. After removal of 0 bases from V and 11 bases from J, the junction contained 4 bases not matched to a gene. CDR3 length: 13 residues. CDR1 SGDLS and CDR2 YYNGEE come from the germline V gene. Written as DNA, the CDR3 is TGTGCCAGCAGCGTAGGAGACAGGGGGCAGGCTTTCTTT. Its translation is CASSVGDRGQAFF.

The genes are TRBV13 and TRBJ2-3; 10 nucleotides agree with TRBD2. Germline trimming cut 2 bases from V and 5 bases from J; bases unmatched to any gene: 13. Germline CDR1 PRHDT, CDR2 FYEKMQ (reference sequence). CDR3 length: 18 amino acids. The CDR3: CASSLLMASGGAEDTQYF. The CDR3 DNA is TGTGCCAGCAGCTTACTAATGGCCAGCGGGGGGGCGGAAGATACGCAGTATTTT.

The rearrangement links TRBV7-9 to TRBJ1-5, with D uncertain. The CDR3 runs to 16 residues. Deletions cut 4 bases from V and 2 bases from J, with 15 bases between. Per the germline V gene, CDR1 is SEHNR and CDR2 is FQNEAQ (reference sequence). The CDR3 protein is CASSSGRQRGNQPQHF. CDR3 coding DNA: TGTGCCAGCAGCTCCGGACGGCAGAGGGGCAATCAGCCCCAGCATTTT. The whole variable domain, filled in from reference TRBV7-9 and TRBJ1-5, reads DTGVSQNPRHKITKRGQNVTFRCDPISEHNRLYWYRQTLGQGPEFLTYFQNEAQLEKSRLLSDRFSAERPKGSFSTLEIQRTEQGDSAMYLCASSSGRQRGNQPQHFGDGTRLSIL.

The chain is built from TRBV5-5 and TRBJ2-5; the match to TRBD2 covers 14 bases. Germline CDR1 reads SGHKS; CDR2 reads YYEKEE (reference sequence). V was pared by 5 bases and J by 5 bases, with 14 bases of the junction left unmatched. The CDR3 runs 18 residues. CDR3 residues: CASRTEGTSGRFTETQYF. The CDR3, as DNA: TGTGCCAGCAGGACTGAGGGGACTAGCGGGAGATTTACGGAGACCCAGTACTTC.

V is TRBV5-5 and J is TRBJ2-6; D is uncertain. Per the germline V gene, CDR1 is SGHKS and CDR2 is YYEKEE (reference sequence). Trimming took off 0 bases at V and 0 bases at J, with 13 bases between the two ends. This CDR3 region has 18 residues. CDR3 loop: CASSLASRASSGANVLTF. CDR3 DNA: TGTGCCAGCAGCTTGGCCTCTCGCGCGAGCTCTGGGGCCAACGTCCTGACTTTC.

This chain connects TRBV9 to TRBJ2-1; 8 bases fit TRBD2. The CDR3 extends over 16 amino acids. Germline CDR1 and CDR2: SGDLS and YYNGEE. V lost 4 bases to trimming and J lost 4 bases; unmatched junction nucleotides: 10. Here the CDR3 reads CASSNPPGGGYNEQFF. The CDR3 DNA sequence: TGTGCCAGCAGCAACCCTCCGGGGGGGGGTTACAATGAGCAGTTCTTC.

V usage is TRBV10-3 and J usage is TRBJ1-2; 8 bases fit TRBD1. The germline V gene encodes CDR1 ENHRY and CDR2 SYGVKD. V shed 3 bases, J shed 4 bases, and the junction held 4 bases outside the gene matches. The CDR3 is 14 residues long. The CDR3: CAISEQTGAYGYTF. CDR3 bases: TGTGCCATCAGTGAACAGACAGGGGCCTATGGCTACACCTTC.

This rearrangement joins TRBV2 to TRBJ1-2; tentative D call: TRBD1 (6 bases). Germline assignment: CDR1 SNHLY and CDR2 FYNNEI. V lost 6 bases, J lost 4 bases, and 15 bases lay in between. The CDR3 spans 14 residues. The CDR3 coding sequence is TGTGCCAGCAGAGCCGGGACATCGGGCTATGGCTACACCTTC. This translates into CASRAGTSGYGYTF.

The table lists this clone with a few counts. V and J are TRBV6-5 and TRBJ2-7; no clear D gene. Per germline, CDR1 MNHEY and CDR2 SVGAGI. The CDR3 runs to 11 residues. Trimming took 7 bases from V and 6 from J, leaving 10 bases between them. CDR3 nucleotides: TGTGCCAGCACCAATACTTTCGAGCAGTACTTC. This encodes CASTNTFEQYF.

The chain carries TRBV5-1 and TRBJ2-1, with 9 positions matching TRBD2. V dropped 0 bases and J dropped 5; count of bases not matched to a gene: 6. The CDR3 is 16 residues long. Looked up from germline, CDR1 is SGHRS and CDR2 is YFSETQ. The CDR3 is CASSLVLAGRNNEQFF. DNA of the CDR3: TGCGCCAGCAGCTTGGTCCTAGCGGGACGGAACAATGAGCAGTTCTTC.

The V and J genes are TRBV7-9 and TRBJ2-1; 7 bases line up with TRBD2. Germline CDR1 and CDR2: SEHNR and FQNEAQ (reference sequence). This CDR3 comprises 17 residues. V lost 5 bases to trimming and J lost 7 bases; unmatched junction nucleotides: 17. CDR3 sequence (DNA): TGTGCCAGCAGCCCCACCCAGGCGGGAGTGAGGAAAAATGAGCAGTTCTTC. Its translation is CASSPTQAGVRKNEQFF.

This clone came up once. The chain uses TRBV7-9 and TRBJ2-3; D uncertain. Trimming left V 4 bases short and J 6 bases short, with 11 bases between. CDR1 is SEHNR, CDR2 FQNEAQ, per germline (reference sequence). This CDR3 has 13 amino acids. CDR3 DNA: TGTGCCAGCAGCTCCCCTCCCCCGGATACGCAGTATTTT. The encoded protein is CASSSPPPDTQYF.

The chain carries TRBV19 and TRBJ1-6; a possible D gene is TRBD1 (5 bases). The CDR3 extends over 18 amino acids. Trimming stripped 6 bases from V and 2 bases from J, with 20 bases between. Germline V lookup: CDR1 LNHDA, CDR2 SQIVND (reference sequence). In DNA form, the CDR3 reads TGTGCCAGTAGCCTTCCACGGGGGGGGATCGCCTATAATTCACCCCTCCACTTT. Protein: CASSLPRGGIAYNSPLHF.

The V call is TRBV7-3, the J call TRBJ2-3, with D hard to call. In germline, CDR1 is SGHTA, CDR2 FQGTGA. Trimming left V 5 bases short and J 14 bases short, with 23 bases between. CDR3 length: 14 residues. This CDR3 reads CASSPRPDEVVLYF. DNA of the CDR3: TGTGCCAGCAGCCCCCGACCGGATGAGGTAGTTCTGTATTTT.

This clone came up once. The chain carries TRBV7-2 and TRBJ2-7; the D is unclear. Germline-derived CDR1 and CDR2 are SGHTA and FQGNSA. V lost 8 bases to trimming and J lost 3 bases, with 14 bases between them. This CDR3 is 13 amino acids long. The CDR3 sequence is CASSNRPGYEQYF. DNA for the CDR3: TGTGCCAGCTCAAACCGCCCGGGCTACGAGCAGTACTTC.

This clone was found a few times. V is TRBV15 and J is TRBJ1-5; TRBD1 might be the D (6 bases). V dropped 5 bases and J dropped 0 bases, with 14 bases sitting between them. Germline loops: CDR1 LNHNV, CDR2 YYDKDF (reference sequence). CDR3 length equals 16 residues. CDR3 loop: CATSRGGLYSNQPQHF. The CDR3 DNA reads TGTGCCACCAGCCGAGGGGGACTGTATAGCAATCAGCCCCAGCATTTT.

The V gene is TRBV7-8, the J gene TRBJ2-7, with 10 bases identical to TRBD1. With V trimmed by 5 bases and J by 2 bases, 6 bases remained unmatched. CDR1 is SGHVS, CDR2 FQNEAQ, per germline. CDR3 length: 15 residues. Written as DNA, the CDR3 is TGTGCCAGCAGCCCAGACAGGGGGCTAACCTACGAGCAGTACTTC. This encodes CASSPDRGLTYEQYF.